One sample yielded the 17 T cell receptor beta chains listed below, sequenced in a study of T cells after yellow fever vaccination. TCRdb reanalysed the 5' RACE reads using MiXCR and keeps one entry per CDR3 protein. The sample contains about 580,000 distinct CDR3 sequences, around 16% of which appear only once. This specimen consisted of PBMCs, obtained about 5 days after the first yellow fever vaccination. Receptors were obtained from a man aged 18 to 30 who received the YFV17D yellow fever vaccine.

The chain joins TRBV6-1 to TRBJ2-6; D might be TRBD2 (6 bases). Trimming stripped 7 bases from V and 0 bases from J, with 16 bases between. Germline lookup yields CDR1 MNHNS and CDR2 SASEGT. The CDR3 has 17 amino acids. The CDR3, as DNA: TGTGCCAGCATCCCCCGGGACGGGAGCTCTGGGGCCAACGTCCTGACTTTC. It specifies CASIPRDGSSGANVLTF.

This clonotype was seen a handful of times. The chain is built from TRBV6-2 or TRBV6-3 and TRBJ2-3; 7 positions match TRBD1. V lost 0 bases and J lost 5; bases outside the gene matches: 8. Germline loops: CDR1 MNHEY, CDR2 SVGEGT. The CDR3 spans 16 residues. The chain's CDR3 is CASSYSRGRPEDTQYF. CDR3 in DNA: TGTGCCAGCAGTTACTCGAGGGGGCGCCCTGAAGATACGCAGTATTTT.

V is TRBV10-3 and J is TRBJ1-2; D gene unclear. Trimming took 3 bases from V and 7 from J, leaving 9 bases between them. Germline values: CDR1 ENHRY, CDR2 SYGVKD. This CDR3 is built from 12 residues. The CDR3 DNA sequence: TGTGCCATCAGTGACATCGGAGGTGGCTACACCTTC. Its protein product is CAISDIGGGYTF.

There are a few counts of this clonotype. J is TRBJ1-5 and V is TRBV2; 10 nucleotides align to TRBD1. J gave up 9 bases and V 5 bases, and 19 bases lay outside the gene matches. Germline V gene lookup returns CDR1 SNHLY and CDR2 FYNNEI. The CDR3 sequence is 18 residues long. CDR3 nucleotide sequence: TGTGCCAGCAGTCCCTCCATACCCGGGACAGGGGTAAATGGGCCCCAGCATTTT. Translated: CASSPSIPGTGVNGPQHF.

This clonotype has just a few counts. The chain employs TRBV5-1 and TRBJ2-6; 8 nucleotides match TRBD1. The CDR3 has 16 amino acids. CDR1 and CDR2 from the germline V gene are SGHRS and YFSETQ. V shed 6 bases and J 0 bases; nucleotides not matched to a gene: 5. The CDR3 here is CASTQTGASGANVLTF. The CDR3 nucleotides are TGCGCCAGCACCCAGACAGGGGCCTCTGGGGCCAACGTCCTGACTTTC. Variable domain in full (rest from reference TRBV5-1 and TRBJ2-6): KAGVTQTPRYLIKTRGQQVTLSCSPISGHRSVSWYQQTPGQGLQFLFEYFSETQRNKGNFPGRFSGRQFSNSRSEMNVSTLELGDSALYLCASTQTGASGANVLTFGAGSRLTVL.

This rearrangement joins TRBV20-1 to TRBJ1-1, with a weak D call TRBD1 (5 bases). The germline CDR1 and CDR2 sequences are DFQATT and SNEGSKA (reference sequence). With 4 bases removed from V and 5 bases from J, the gap between germline ends came to 11 bases. This CDR3 region has 12 residues. The CDR3 region has the DNA TGCAGTGCTACGGGGCAGGTAACTGAAGCTTTCTTT. Residues: CSATGQVTEAFF.

V is TRBV12-3 or TRBV12-4 and J is TRBJ2-7; no clear D. This CDR3 contains 11 residues. The V and J ends lost 6 bases and 6 bases respectively, with 9 bases between them. CDR3 protein: CASSILGEQYF. Here the CDR3 DNA reads TGTGCCAGCAGCATTCTGGGCGAGCAGTACTTC.

In its sample, this clonotype was seen a few times. The chain links TRBV6-5 to TRBJ2-3; D is unclear. Trimming shortened V by 5 bases and J by 0 bases, and 9 bases separated the two germline ends. In germline, CDR1 is MNHEY, CDR2 SVGAGI. There are 14 residues in the CDR3. As DNA, the CDR3 is TGTGCCAGCAGTGTACCGATTAGCACAGATACGCAGTATTTT. This gives the protein CASSVPISTDTQYF.

V and J are TRBV4-1 and TRBJ1-2; possibly TRBD1 for D (5 bases). CDR1 and CDR2 from the germline V gene are MGHRA and YSYEKL. Trimming took off 0 bases at V and 6 bases at J, with 11 bases between the two ends. The length of the CDR3 is 14 residues. The DNA for the CDR3 is TGCGCCAGCAGCCAAGAGCGGGGGATCAATGGCTACACCTTC. Protein: CASSQERGINGYTF.

The chain recombines TRBV4-1 with TRBJ1-1; 8 bases are a match to TRBD1. CDR1 MGHRA and CDR2 YSYEKL come from the germline V gene. This CDR3 is 12 amino acids long. V was clipped by 6 bases and J by 8 bases; unmatched bases: 5. CDR3 protein: CASRGQAHEAFF. CDR3 DNA: TGCGCCAGCAGGGGACAGGCTCACGAAGCTTTCTTT.

The gene calls are TRBV15 and TRBJ2-7, with TRBD1 matching over 10 bases. Germline CDR1 reads LNHNV; CDR2 reads YYDKDF (reference sequence). V dropped 0 bases and J dropped 6; count of bases not matched to a gene: 14. The CDR3 totals 18 residues. CDR3 protein: CATSRDFRDRGHVVEQYV. The CDR3 DNA sequence: TGTGCCACCAGCAGAGATTTCCGAGACAGGGGGCATGTTGTCGAGCAGTACGTC.

This rearrangement joins TRBV5-4 to TRBJ2-7; 8 bases align to TRBD1. V was pared by 3 bases and J by 6 bases, with 5 bases of the junction left unmatched. The CDR3 runs to 13 residues. Germline V gene data show CDR1 as SGHNT and CDR2 as YYREEE (reference sequence). For the CDR3, the DNA is TGTGCCAGCAGCTCCAGGGGGCGAGGCGAGCAGTACTTC. Translated: CASSSRGRGEQYF.

This clonotype has a count of ten or more. The rearrangement uses TRBV3-1 and TRBJ2-3; D gene unclear. This CDR3 contains 13 residues. Trimming removed 4 bases from V and 2 bases from J, with 7 bases in between. Germline assignment: CDR1 LGHDT and CDR2 YNNKEL (reference sequence). For the CDR3, the DNA is TGTGCCAGCAGCCCACTTGACACAGATACGCAGTATTTT. It codes for CASSPLDTDTQYF.

This clonotype turned up a few times. The genes are TRBV7-2 and TRBJ2-1; D remains ambiguous. In germline, CDR1 is SGHTA, CDR2 FQGNSA. V lost 5 bases and J lost 0, with 11 bases in between. This CDR3 region has 15 residues. The CDR3 bases are TGTGCCAGCAGCGCCCACTGGAGCTCCTACAATGAGCAGTTCTTC. As protein: CASSAHWSSYNEQFF.

The CDR3 region is CASSAAPGGAEAFF. The CDR3 DNA is TGTGCCAGCAGTGCCGCCCCGGGAGGTGCTGAAGCTTTCTTT. The V call is TRBV2, the J call TRBJ1-1; the D is unclear. CDR3 length: 14 residues. The ends were cut back, 4 bases at V and 6 bases at J, with 15 bases in the middle. The V gene's germline CDR1 is SNHLY and CDR2 FYNNEI.

This clonotype was observed a few times. This chain connects TRBV29-1 to TRBJ1-1; D gene uncertain. CDR1 and CDR2 (germline): SQVTM, ANQGSEA. The V gene lost 6 bases and the J gene lost 5 bases, with 7 bases spanning the gap. CDR3 length: 10 residues. CDR3 DNA: TGCAGCGTCTTCGATACTGAAGCTTTCTTT. Amino acids: CSVFDTEAFF.

The rearrangement links TRBV7-6 to TRBJ2-1; 9 nucleotides align to TRBD2. The V gene's germline CDR1 is SGHVS and CDR2 FNYEAQ. This CDR3 has 14 amino acids. V lost 4 bases and J lost 5; bases outside the gene matches: 3. The CDR3, as DNA: TGTGCCAGCAGCTCAAGCGGGGGGCACAATGAGCAGTTCTTC. This codes for CASSSSGGHNEQFF.